This TCR beta chain was recorded in a study of blood T cell repertoires in COVID-19. About the research overall: Collection of acute and convalescent COVID-19 samples took place in the United States, Italy and Spain. From T cells, B-cell-depleted T cells, or PBMCs came the material, which was cDNA or gDNA.

The CDR3 is 13 residues long. The V gene's germline CDR1 is WSHSY and CDR2 SAAADI. The V end was cut by 7 bases, the J end by 2 bases, with 11 bases between. In the study's own analysis: Reference gene primer amplification in the assay estimated nucleated cell counts. The repertoire was sequenced with immunoSEQ multiplex PCR; TCRdb's copy has only in-frame clones and lacks some. V, J and clone size reflect that table, while D and trimming were determined from the DNA. The sample lists approximately 250,000 clones; around 80% were seen once. The chain has TRBV10-2 and TRBJ1-2; D may be TRBD1 (6 bases). The receptor was derived from a human donor in a cohort sampled during active COVID-19. Sequenced: peripheral blood. The CDR3 is CASMGDTNYGYTF. The DNA of the CDR3 is TGCGCCAGCATGGGGGACACAAACTATGGCTACACCTTC.